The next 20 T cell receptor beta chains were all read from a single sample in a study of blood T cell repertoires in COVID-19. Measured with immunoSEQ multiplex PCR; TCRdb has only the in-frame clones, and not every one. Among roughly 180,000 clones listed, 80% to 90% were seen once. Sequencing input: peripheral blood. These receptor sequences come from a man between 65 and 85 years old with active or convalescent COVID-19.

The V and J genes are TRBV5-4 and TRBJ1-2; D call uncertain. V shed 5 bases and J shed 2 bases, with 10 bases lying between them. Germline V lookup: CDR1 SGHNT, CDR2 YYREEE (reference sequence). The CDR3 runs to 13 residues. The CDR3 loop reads CASRSGINYGYTF. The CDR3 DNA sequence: TGTGCCAGCAGATCGGGAATCAACTATGGCTACACCTTC.

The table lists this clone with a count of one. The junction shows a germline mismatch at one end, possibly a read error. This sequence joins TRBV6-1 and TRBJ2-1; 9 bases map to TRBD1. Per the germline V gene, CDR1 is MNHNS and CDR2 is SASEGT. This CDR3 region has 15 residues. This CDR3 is CASREAGTGRTEQFF. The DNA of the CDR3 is TGTGCCAGCCGTGAAGCCGGGACAGGGAGGACTGAGCAGTTCTTC.

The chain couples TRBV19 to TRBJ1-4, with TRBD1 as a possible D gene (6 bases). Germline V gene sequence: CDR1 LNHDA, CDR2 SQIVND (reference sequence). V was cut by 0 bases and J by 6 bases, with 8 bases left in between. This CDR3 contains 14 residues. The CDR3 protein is CASSIEGAHEKLFF. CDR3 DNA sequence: TGTGCCAGTAGTATAGAGGGGGCACATGAAAAACTGTTTTTT.

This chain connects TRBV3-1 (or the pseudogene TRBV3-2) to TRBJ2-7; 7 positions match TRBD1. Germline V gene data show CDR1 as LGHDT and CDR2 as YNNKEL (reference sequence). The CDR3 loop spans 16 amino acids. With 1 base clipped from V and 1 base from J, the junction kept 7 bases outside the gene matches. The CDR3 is CASSQGFQGVSYEQYF. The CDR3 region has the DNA TGTGCCAGCAGCCAAGGTTTCCAGGGGGTATCCTACGAGCAGTACTTC.

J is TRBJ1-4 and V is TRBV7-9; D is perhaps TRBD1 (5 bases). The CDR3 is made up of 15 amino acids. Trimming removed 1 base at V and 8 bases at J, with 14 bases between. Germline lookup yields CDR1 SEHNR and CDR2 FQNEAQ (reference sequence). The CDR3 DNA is TGTGCCAGCAGCTTAGGGCAGGGTTCTTGGGAAAAACTGTTTTTT. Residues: CASSLGQGSWEKLFF. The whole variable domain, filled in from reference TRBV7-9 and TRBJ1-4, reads DTGVSQNPRHKITKRGQNVTFRCDPISEHNRLYWYRQTLGQGPEFLTYFQNEAQLEKSRLLSDRFSAERPKGSFSTLEIQRTEQGDSAMYLCASSLGQGSWEKLFFGSGTQLSVL.

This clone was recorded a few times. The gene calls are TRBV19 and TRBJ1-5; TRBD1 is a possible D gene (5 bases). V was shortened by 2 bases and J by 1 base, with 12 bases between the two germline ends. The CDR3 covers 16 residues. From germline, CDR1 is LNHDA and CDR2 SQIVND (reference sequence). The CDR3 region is CASSILWGGSNQPQHF. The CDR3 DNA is TGTGCCAGTAGTATACTCTGGGGGGGAAGCAATCAGCCCCAGCATTTT.

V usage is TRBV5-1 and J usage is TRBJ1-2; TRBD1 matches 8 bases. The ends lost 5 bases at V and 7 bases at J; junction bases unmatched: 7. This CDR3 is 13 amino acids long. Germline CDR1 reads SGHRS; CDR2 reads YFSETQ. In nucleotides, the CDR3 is TGCGCCAGCAGAGATCAGGGGGCTTTTGGCTACACCTTC. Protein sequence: CASRDQGAFGYTF.

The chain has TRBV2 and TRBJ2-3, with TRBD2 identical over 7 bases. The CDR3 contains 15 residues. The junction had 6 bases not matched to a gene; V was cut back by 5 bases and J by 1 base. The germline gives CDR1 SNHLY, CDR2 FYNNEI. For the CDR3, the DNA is TGTGCCAGCAGTAACCCGGGGGGAGGCACAGATACGCAGTATTTT. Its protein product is CASSNPGGGTDTQYF.

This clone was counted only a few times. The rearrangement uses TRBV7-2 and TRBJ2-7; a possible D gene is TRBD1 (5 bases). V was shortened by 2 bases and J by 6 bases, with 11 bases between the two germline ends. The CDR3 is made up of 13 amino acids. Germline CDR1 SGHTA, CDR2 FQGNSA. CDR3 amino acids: CASSLQGVGEQYF. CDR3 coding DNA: TGTGCCAGCAGCTTACAGGGTGTAGGCGAGCAGTACTTC.

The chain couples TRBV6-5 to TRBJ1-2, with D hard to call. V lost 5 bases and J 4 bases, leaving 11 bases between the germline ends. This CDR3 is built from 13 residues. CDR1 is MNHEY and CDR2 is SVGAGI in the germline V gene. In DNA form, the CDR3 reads TGTGCCAGCAGTACTCGAGGTAGCTATGGCTACACCTTC. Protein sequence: CASSTRGSYGYTF.

DNA of the CDR3: TGTGCCAGCAGTAATCCGGGCTTGACAGGGGGCATAAATGGCTACACCTTC. Translating it yields CASSNPGLTGGINGYTF. The rearrangement uses TRBV25-1 and TRBJ1-2; 10 nucleotides match TRBD1. The CDR3 has 17 residues. Germline V lookup: CDR1 MGHDK, CDR2 SYGVNS. V shed 5 bases and J 6 bases; nucleotides not matched to a gene: 15.

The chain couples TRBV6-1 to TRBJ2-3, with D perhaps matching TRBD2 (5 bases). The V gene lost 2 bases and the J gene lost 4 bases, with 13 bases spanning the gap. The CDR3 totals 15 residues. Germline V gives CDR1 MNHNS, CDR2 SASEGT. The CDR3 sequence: CASSERVAWADTQYF. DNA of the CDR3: TGTGCCAGCAGTGAAAGGGTAGCGTGGGCAGATACGCAGTATTTT.

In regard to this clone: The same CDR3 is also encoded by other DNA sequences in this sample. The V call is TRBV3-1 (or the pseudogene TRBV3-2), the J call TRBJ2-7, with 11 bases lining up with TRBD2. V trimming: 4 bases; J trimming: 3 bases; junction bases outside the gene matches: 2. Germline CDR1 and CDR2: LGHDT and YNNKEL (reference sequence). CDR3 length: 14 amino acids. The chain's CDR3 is CASSLTSGSYEQYF. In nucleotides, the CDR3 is TGTGCCAGCAGCCTTACTAGCGGGAGCTACGAGCAGTACTTC.

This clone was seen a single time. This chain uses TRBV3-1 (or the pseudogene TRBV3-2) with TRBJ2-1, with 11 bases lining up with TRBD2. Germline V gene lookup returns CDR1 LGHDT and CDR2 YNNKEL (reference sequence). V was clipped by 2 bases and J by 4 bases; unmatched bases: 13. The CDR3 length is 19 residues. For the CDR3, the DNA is TGTGCCAGCAGCCAACCTGCTAGCGGGGGGTCGCCTAGGTACAATGAGCAGTTCTTC. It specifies CASSQPASGGSPRYNEQFF.

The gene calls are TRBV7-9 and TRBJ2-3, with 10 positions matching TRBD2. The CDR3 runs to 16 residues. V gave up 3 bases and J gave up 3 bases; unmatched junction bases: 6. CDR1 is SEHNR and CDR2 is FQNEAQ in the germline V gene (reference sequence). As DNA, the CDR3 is TGTGCCAGCAGCTTGGCGGCTAGCGGGGGAACAGATACGCAGTATTTT. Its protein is CASSLAASGGTDTQYF.

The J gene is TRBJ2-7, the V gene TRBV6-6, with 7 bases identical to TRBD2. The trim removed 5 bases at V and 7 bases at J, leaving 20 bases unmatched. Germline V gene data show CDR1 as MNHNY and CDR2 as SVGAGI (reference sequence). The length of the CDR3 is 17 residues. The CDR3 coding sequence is TGTGCCAGCAGTCCTAATAGACTAGCCAGTCCTCGGGAGGAGCAGTACTTC. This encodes CASSPNRLASPREEQYF.

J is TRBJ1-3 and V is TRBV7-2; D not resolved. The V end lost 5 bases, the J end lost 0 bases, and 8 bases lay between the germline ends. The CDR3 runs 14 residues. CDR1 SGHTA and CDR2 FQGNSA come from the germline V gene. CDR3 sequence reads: CASSPLSSGNTIYF. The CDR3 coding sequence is TGTGCCAGCAGCCCCCTTAGCTCTGGAAACACCATATATTTT.

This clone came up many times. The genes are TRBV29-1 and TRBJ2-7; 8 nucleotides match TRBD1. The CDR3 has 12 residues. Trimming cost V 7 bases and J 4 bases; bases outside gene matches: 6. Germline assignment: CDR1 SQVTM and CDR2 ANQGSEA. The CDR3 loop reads CSGRTGGYEQYF. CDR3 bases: TGCAGCGGTAGAACAGGGGGATACGAGCAGTACTTC.

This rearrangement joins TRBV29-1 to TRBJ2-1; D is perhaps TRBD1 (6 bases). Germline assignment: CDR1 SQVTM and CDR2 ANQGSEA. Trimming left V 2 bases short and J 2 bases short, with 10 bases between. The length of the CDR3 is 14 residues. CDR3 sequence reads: CSVEQGRTYNEQFF. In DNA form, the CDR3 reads TGCAGCGTTGAACAGGGGCGAACCTACAATGAGCAGTTCTTC.

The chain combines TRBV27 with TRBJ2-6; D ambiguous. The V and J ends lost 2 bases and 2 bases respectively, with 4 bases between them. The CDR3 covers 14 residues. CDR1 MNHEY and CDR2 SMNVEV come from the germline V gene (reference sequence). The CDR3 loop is CASSLGPGANVLTF. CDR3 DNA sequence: TGTGCCAGCAGTTTAGGCCCTGGGGCCAACGTCCTGACTTTC.